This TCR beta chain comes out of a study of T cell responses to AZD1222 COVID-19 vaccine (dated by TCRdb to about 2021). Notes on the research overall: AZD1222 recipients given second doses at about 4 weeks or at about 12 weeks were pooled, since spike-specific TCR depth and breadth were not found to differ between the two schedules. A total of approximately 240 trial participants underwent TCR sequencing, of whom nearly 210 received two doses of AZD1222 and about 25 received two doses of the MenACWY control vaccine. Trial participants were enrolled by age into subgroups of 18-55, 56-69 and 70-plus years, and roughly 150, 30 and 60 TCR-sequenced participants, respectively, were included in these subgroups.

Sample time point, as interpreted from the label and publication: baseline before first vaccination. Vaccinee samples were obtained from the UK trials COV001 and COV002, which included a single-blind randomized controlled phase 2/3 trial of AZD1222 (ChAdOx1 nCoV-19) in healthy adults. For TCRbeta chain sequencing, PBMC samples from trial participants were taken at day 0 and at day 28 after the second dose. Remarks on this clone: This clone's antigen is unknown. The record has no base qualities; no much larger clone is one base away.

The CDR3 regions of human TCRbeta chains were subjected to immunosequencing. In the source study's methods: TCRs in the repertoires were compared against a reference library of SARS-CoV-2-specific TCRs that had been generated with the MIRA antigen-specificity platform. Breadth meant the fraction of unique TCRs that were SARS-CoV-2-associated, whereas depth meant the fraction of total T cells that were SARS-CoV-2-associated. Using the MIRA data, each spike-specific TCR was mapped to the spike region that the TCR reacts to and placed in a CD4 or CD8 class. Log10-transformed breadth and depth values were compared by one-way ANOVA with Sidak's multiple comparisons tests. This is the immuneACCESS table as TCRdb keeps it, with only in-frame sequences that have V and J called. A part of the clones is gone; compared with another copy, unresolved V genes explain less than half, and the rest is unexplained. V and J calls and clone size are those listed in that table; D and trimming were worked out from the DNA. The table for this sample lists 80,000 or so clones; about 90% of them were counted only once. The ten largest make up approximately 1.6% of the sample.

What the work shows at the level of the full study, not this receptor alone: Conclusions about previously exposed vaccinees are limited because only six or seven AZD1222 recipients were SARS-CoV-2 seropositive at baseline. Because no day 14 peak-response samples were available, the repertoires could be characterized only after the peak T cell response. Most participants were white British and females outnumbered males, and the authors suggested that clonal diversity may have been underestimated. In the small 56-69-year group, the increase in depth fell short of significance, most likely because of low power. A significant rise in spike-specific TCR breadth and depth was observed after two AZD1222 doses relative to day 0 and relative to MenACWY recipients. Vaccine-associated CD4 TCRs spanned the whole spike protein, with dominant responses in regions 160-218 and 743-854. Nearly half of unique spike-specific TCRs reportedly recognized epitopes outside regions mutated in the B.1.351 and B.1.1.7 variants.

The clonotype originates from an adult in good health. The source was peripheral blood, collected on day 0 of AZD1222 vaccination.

The DNA reads TGTGCCAGCAGCCGGGGACAGAACGTGCCTGAAGCTTTCTTT. The resulting protein is CASSRGQNVPEAFF. In this chain, TRBV6-5 is recombined with TRBJ1-1, and 7 junctional nucleotides match TRBD1. After removal of 6 bases from V and 6 bases from J, the junction retains 10 bases not matched to a gene. Counted from cysteine to phenylalanine, this CDR3 has 14 amino acids. Only CDR3 DNA remains: 42 bases, in frame from the first base. CDR1 is given as MNHEY and CDR2 as SVGAGI, both from the germline V gene.